The 23 T cell receptor beta chains reported below all come from one sample, sequenced in a study of cytomegalovirus exposure and HLA in healthy donors. Primers: 60 Vbeta forward and 13 Jbeta reverse. Repertoires were generated with immunoSEQ multiplex PCR, while TCRdb's copy carries only in-frame clones and drops some. The table shows around 150,000 clones, with roughly 70% occurring only once. The sequenced material came from PBMCs. These TCRs come from a man aged 60 to 75 in good health and CMV-seronegative.

This clone was detected only a few times. This sequence joins TRBV29-1 and TRBJ2-1; TRBD2 agrees at 8 bases. The ends lost 4 bases at V and 2 bases at J; junction bases unmatched: 10. The CDR3 extends over 16 amino acids. From germline, CDR1 is SQVTM and CDR2 ANQGSEA. The CDR3 bases are TGCAGCGTTGGCAGCGGGAGTGTTGCCCCCTACAATGAGCAGTTCTTC. This sequence encodes CSVGSGSVAPYNEQFF.

J is TRBJ2-7 and V is TRBV7-2; D not resolved. The CDR3 consists of 16 residues. The germline CDR1 and CDR2 sequences are SGHTA and FQGNSA. V was cut by 3 bases and J by 3 bases, with 18 bases left in between. The DNA for the CDR3 is TGTGCCAGCAGCTTCCTGGCCGTGACAAAACTCTACGAGCAGTACTTC. Amino acid sequence: CASSFLAVTKLYEQYF.

The rearrangement joins TRBV5-1 to TRBJ2-7; 15 nucleotides line up with TRBD2. With V trimmed by 2 bases and J by 4 bases, 7 bases remained unmatched. This CDR3 has 17 amino acids. Germline V lookup: CDR1 SGHRS, CDR2 YFSETQ. The DNA of the CDR3 is TGCGCCAGCAGCTTAGGACTAGCGGGAGGGGTCATGTACGAGCAGTACTTC. As protein: CASSLGLAGGVMYEQYF.

The V and J genes are TRBV5-1 and TRBJ1-1, with unresolved D. Trimming stripped 2 bases from V and 1 base from J, with 12 bases between. The CDR3 consists of 15 residues. In germline, CDR1 is SGHRS, CDR2 YFSETQ. CDR3 coding DNA: TGCGCCAGCAGCTTCCTGGGGAGGGCGAACACTGAAGCTTTCTTT. This gives the protein CASSFLGRANTEAFF.

The chain employs TRBV27 and TRBJ1-1; D may be TRBD1 (6 bases). Trimming pared 4 bases from V and 0 bases from J, leaving 12 bases between. The CDR3 spans 15 residues. Germline V gene sequence: CDR1 MNHEY, CDR2 SMNVEV (reference sequence). As DNA, the CDR3 is TGTGCCAGCAGTTGGGGGCCTAATATGAACACTGAAGCTTTCTTT. Translating it yields CASSWGPNMNTEAFF.

The chain joins TRBV19 to TRBJ1-1; the D is unclear. Deletions cut 6 bases from V and 8 bases from J, with 10 bases between. Germline values: CDR1 LNHDA, CDR2 SQIVND (reference sequence). This CDR3 has 11 residues. The CDR3 region has the DNA TGTGCCAGTAGACAGAGTGAAGAAGCTTTCTTT. Protein sequence: CASRQSEEAFF.

The rearrangement joins TRBV30 to TRBJ2-5, with D possibly TRBD1 on 6 matching bases. Matching the DNA end better, TRBJ2-7 makes the J call doubtful. Germline V gene data show CDR1 as GTSNPN and CDR2 as SVGIG (reference sequence). The CDR3 is made up of 14 amino acids. The DNA of the CDR3 is TGTGCCTGGAGTGGCGACAGGTCCACCTACGAGCAGTACTTC. Its protein is CAWSGDRSTYEQYF.

V and J are TRBV7-2 and TRBJ2-2; 8 bases are a match to TRBD2. Germline CDR1 reads SGHTA; CDR2 reads FQGNSA. With V trimmed by 2 bases and J by 3 bases, 8 bases remained unmatched. The length of the CDR3 is 17 residues. This CDR3 reads CASSLLWREDYTGELFF. The CDR3 DNA follows: TGTGCCAGCAGCTTATTATGGCGGGAGGACTACACCGGGGAGCTGTTTTTT.

V is TRBV2 and J is TRBJ2-3, with 10 nucleotides matching TRBD1. Germline CDR1 SNHLY, CDR2 FYNNEI. This CDR3 region has 18 residues. V was clipped by 2 bases and J by 3 bases; unmatched bases: 11. The CDR3 reads CASSERDRGFDVTDTQYF. The CDR3 nucleotides read TGTGCCAGCAGTGAAAGGGACAGGGGATTCGATGTGACAGATACGCAGTATTTT.

Note on this clone: The sample carries other DNA sequences with the same CDR3. V and J are TRBV19 and TRBJ2-7; 9 bases fit TRBD1. Trimming removed 3 bases from V and 4 bases from J; junction bases left unmatched: 4. This CDR3 region has 14 residues. CDR1 and CDR2 from the germline V gene are LNHDA and SQIVND (reference sequence). The CDR3 region is CASSIGTGRYEQYF. CDR3 in DNA: TGTGCCAGTAGTATCGGGACAGGGAGATACGAGCAGTACTTC. The variable domain in full, completed from reference TRBV19 and TRBJ2-7, reads DGGITQSPKYLFRKEGQNVTLSCEQNLNHDAMYWYRQDPGQGLRLIYYSQIVNDFQKGDIAEGYSVSREKKESFPLTVTSAQKNPTAFYLCASSIGTGRYEQYFGPGTRLTVT.

This sequence joins TRBV19 and TRBJ2-5, with 9 bases lining up with TRBD1. After removal of 1 base from V and 0 bases from J, the junction contained 12 bases not matched to a gene. CDR3 length: 19 residues. Germline V gene data show CDR1 as LNHDA and CDR2 as SQIVND (reference sequence). CDR3 amino acids: CASSIGSGTGLRYQETQYF. As DNA, the CDR3 is TGTGCCAGTAGTATAGGGAGCGGGACAGGGTTACGTTACCAAGAGACCCAGTACTTC.

In nucleotides, the CDR3 is TGTGCCAGCTCACCCCTCCCGACAGGGCCAGGCGCAGATACGCAGTATTTT. It yields the protein CASSPLPTGPGADTQYF. The chain has TRBV18 and TRBJ2-3, with 7 bases that match TRBD1. Germline CDR1 reads KGHSH; CDR2 reads LQKENI. V shed 3 bases, J shed 4 bases, and the junction held 13 bases outside the gene matches. This CDR3 comprises 17 residues.

The genes are TRBV30 and TRBJ2-5; D is unresolved. Trimming pared 1 base from V and 2 bases from J, leaving 8 bases between. Germline V gene lookup returns CDR1 GTSNPN and CDR2 SVGIG (reference sequence). This CDR3 has 13 amino acids. DNA for the CDR3: TGTGCCTGGAGTGCGGCGGCTCAAGAGACCCAGTACTTC. As protein: CAWSAAAQETQYF.

The V gene is TRBV9, the J gene TRBJ2-7; TRBD2 matches 9 bases. The CDR3 covers 15 residues. Germline CDR1 and CDR2: SGDLS and YYNGEE. Unmatched junction bases numbered 8, after V lost 3 bases and J lost 4 bases. CDR3 sequence: CASSEGLAFSYEQYF. The CDR3 bases are TGTGCCAGCAGCGAGGGACTAGCCTTCTCATACGAGCAGTACTTC.

The V and J genes are TRBV6-5 and TRBJ2-5, with TRBD2 matching 7 bases. CDR3 size: 16 residues. Germline loops: CDR1 MNHEY, CDR2 SVGAGI. Trimming at V came to 4 bases and at J to 4 bases, leaving 12 bases not matched to a gene. CDR3 DNA sequence: TGTGCCAGCAGTTCCACGTTTAGCGGGTATATAGAGACCCAGTACTTC. Residues: CASSSTFSGYIETQYF.

This sequence joins TRBV25-1 and TRBJ1-4; tentatively, D is TRBD1 (5 bases). Trimming cost V 1 base and J 8 bases, with 14 bases left between them. The CDR3 has 15 residues. Germline assignment: CDR1 MGHDK and CDR2 SYGVNS. This chain's CDR3 is CASSEFQQAGEKLFF. CDR3 in DNA: TGTGCCAGCAGTGAATTTCAACAGGCGGGGGAAAAACTGTTTTTT.

V and J are TRBV11-1 and TRBJ2-7; tentatively, D is TRBD1 (5 bases). Germline CDR1 is SGHAT and CDR2 is FQDESV (reference sequence). V lost 6 bases to trimming and J lost 5 bases, with 20 bases between them. The CDR3 has 15 residues. DNA for the CDR3: TGTGCCAGCAGTTTGAGAGCACAGGTTCTTAACGAGCAGTACTTC. This gives the protein CASSLRAQVLNEQYF.

J is TRBJ1-2 and V is TRBV5-6; 8 bases align to TRBD1. The CDR3 is 13 amino acids. V shed 1 base and J 7 bases; nucleotides not matched to a gene: 3. Germline CDR1 reads SGHDT; CDR2 reads YYEEEE. CDR3 DNA: TGTGCCAGCAGCTTGCCCGACAGGGGTGGCTACACCTTC. The encoded protein is CASSLPDRGGYTF.

This rearrangement joins TRBV10-3 to TRBJ2-5; no clear D gene. The germline CDR1 and CDR2 sequences are ENHRY and SYGVKD. V lost 8 bases, J lost 3 bases, and 7 bases lay in between. The CDR3 sequence is 11 residues long. The CDR3 loop reads CAIQNKETQYF. The CDR3 nucleotides are TGTGCCATCCAGAACAAAGAGACCCAGTACTTC.

The genes are TRBV28 and TRBJ2-7; D is undetermined. The germline V gene encodes CDR1 MDHEN and CDR2 SYDVKM. Deletions cut 8 bases from V and 4 bases from J, with 9 bases between. The CDR3 has 11 amino acids. The CDR3 bases are TGTGCCAGCCTTGGGCCTTACGAGCAGTACTTC. It yields the protein CASLGPYEQYF.

This clone has more than one count but fewer than ten. This chain joins TRBV5-1 and TRBJ2-2, with TRBD2 as a possible D gene (6 bases). The CDR3 has 14 amino acids. Germline CDR1 is SGHRS and CDR2 is YFSETQ. V was clipped by 8 bases and J by 4 bases, with 15 bases between them. The chain's CDR3 is CASSWRVGTGELFF. For the CDR3, the DNA is TGCGCCAGTTCATGGAGGGTAGGCACCGGGGAGCTGTTTTTT.

CDR3 nucleotide sequence: TGTGCCAGTAGTTCCCCGAACCGGCTAGCGGAAGAGACCCAGTACTTC. Translated: CASSSPNRLAEETQYF. The chain uses TRBV19 and TRBJ2-5; TRBD2 matches at 7 bases. The CDR3 totals 16 residues. Germline CDR1 reads LNHDA; CDR2 reads SQIVND (reference sequence). The trim removed 5 bases at V and 3 bases at J, leaving 12 bases unmatched.

The V call is TRBV5-1, the J call TRBJ1-1, with D possibly matching TRBD1 (6 bases). The V gene lost 2 bases and the J gene lost 1 base, with 12 bases spanning the gap. Germline CDR1 reads SGHRS; CDR2 reads YFSETQ. This CDR3 region has 15 residues. The DNA of the CDR3 is TGCGCCAGCAGCTTAGAACTCAGGGGGAACACTGAAGCTTTCTTT. Amino acid sequence: CASSLELRGNTEAFF.